Listed below are T cell receptor beta chains from one sample, sequenced in a study of shared clonotypes between healthy human individuals. Assay used: immunoSEQ multiplex PCR; TCRdb lists only in-frame clones, some missing. There are over a million clones in the sample; roughly 97% occur only once, and roughly 1.2% lies in the top ten. Sequencing input: naive CD4+ T cells sorted from blood. These TCRs come from a man aged 30 to 45 in good health. Each CDR3 is given with its conserved first and last residue. A D gene is named only where the DNA matches it firmly. Clone size is stated in some rows and not others, as once, few, many or a class when expanded.

. | TRBJ1-2 | TRBV19 | 14 | . | CASSPPDRIYGYTF | TGTGCCAGTAGTCCACCGGACAGAATCTATGGCTACACCTTC
. | TRBJ1-3 | TRBV7-2 | 14 | . | CASSPPGTGNTIYF | TGTGCCAGCAGCCCACCGGGTACTGGAAACACCATATATTTT
. | TRBJ2-3 | TRBV6-1 | 18 | . | CASSEAKSRGGSTDTQYF | TGTGCCAGCAGTGAAGCCAAATCTAGGGGGGGAAGCACAGATACGCAGTATTTT
. | TRBJ2-7 | TRBV6-1 | 17 | TRBD2 | CASSETPTSGSSYEQYF | TGTGCCAGCAGTGAAACCCCGACTAGCGGGTCTTCCTACGAGCAGTACTTC
. | TRBJ2-1 | TRBV7-9 | 12 | . | CASSLASNEQFF | TGTGCCAGCAGCTTAGCATCCAATGAGCAGTTCTTC
few | TRBJ1-5 | TRBV5-1 | 13 | . | CASRTGPNQPQHF | TGCGCCAGCAGAACAGGGCCAAATCAGCCCCAGCATTTT
. | TRBJ2-2 | TRBV19 | 16 | TRBD2 | CASSSLAGAGFGELFF | TGTGCCAGTAGTTCACTAGCGGGAGCTGGTTTCGGGGAGCTGTTTTTT
. | TRBJ1-1 | TRBV18 | 16 | . | CASSPLSTGMNTEAFF | TGTGCCAGCTCACCACTTTCGACAGGCATGAACACTGAAGCTTTCTTT
once | TRBJ2-7 | TRBV2 | 12 | . | CASSAGLWEQYF | TGTGCCAGCAGTGCGGGCCTCTGGGAGCAGTACTTC
. | TRBJ2-7 | TRBV5-4 | 14 | TRBD2 | CASSTSGRVYEQYF | TGTGCCAGCAGCACTAGCGGGAGAGTCTACGAGCAGTACTTC
. | TRBJ2-3 | TRBV5-4 | 13 | . | CASSLAAADTQYF | TGTGCCAGCAGCTTGGCAGCCGCAGATACGCAGTATTTT
once | TRBJ2-7 | TRBV28 | 13 | . | CASSETQWYEQYF | TGTGCCAGCAGCGAGACCCAGTGGTACGAGCAGTACTTC
. | TRBJ2-5 | TRBV7-6 | 15 | . | CASSLLGGWGETQYF | TGTGCCAGCAGCTTACTGGGAGGTTGGGGAGAGACCCAGTACTTC
. | TRBJ1-5 | TRBV28 | 11 | . | CASSPGIPRYF | TGTGCCAGCAGTCCCGGGATCCCAAGATACTTT